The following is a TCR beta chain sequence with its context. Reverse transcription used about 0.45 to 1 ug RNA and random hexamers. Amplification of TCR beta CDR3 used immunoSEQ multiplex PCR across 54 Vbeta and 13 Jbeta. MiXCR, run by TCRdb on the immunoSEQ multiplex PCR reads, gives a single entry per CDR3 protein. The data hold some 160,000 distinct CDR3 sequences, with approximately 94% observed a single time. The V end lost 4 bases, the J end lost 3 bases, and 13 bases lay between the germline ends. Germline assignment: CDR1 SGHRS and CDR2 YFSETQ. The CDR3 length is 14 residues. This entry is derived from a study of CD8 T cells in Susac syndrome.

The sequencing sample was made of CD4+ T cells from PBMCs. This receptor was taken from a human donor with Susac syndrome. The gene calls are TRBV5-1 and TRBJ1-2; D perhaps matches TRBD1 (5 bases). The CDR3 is CASSQQGVDYGYTF. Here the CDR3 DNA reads TGCGCCAGCAGCCAGCAGGGAGTCGACTATGGCTACACCTTC.